This TCR beta chain was captured in a study of blood T cell repertoires in COVID-19. Study-level background: Both acute and convalescent COVID-19 samples were obtained from the United States, Italy and Spain. PBMCs, B-cell-depleted T cells, or T cells provided the cDNA or gDNA that made up the material.

In the original processing: Amplified reference gene primers provided the basis for estimating nucleated cell counts. Sequencing used immunoSEQ multiplex PCR; TCRdb keeps in-frame clones, though not all of them. V, J and clone size reflect that table, while D and trimming were determined from the DNA. Of around 200,000 clones listed, around 80% are singletons. Ten or more counts support this clone. Distinct nucleotide sequences in the sample also encode this CDR3. This sequence was found in an elderly woman with acute or convalescent COVID-19. Sample: peripheral blood.

CDR3 in amino acids: CASSLAGDYNEQFF. DNA of the CDR3: TGCGCCAGCAGTCTAGCGGGGGACTACAATGAGCAGTTCTTC. The rearrangement uses TRBV10-1 and TRBJ2-1; TRBD2 agrees at 10 bases. The CDR3 is made up of 14 amino acids. CDR1 and CDR2 (germline): WNHNN, SYGVQD (reference sequence). J was trimmed by 3 bases and V by 5 bases; bases with no gene match: 1.